This TCR beta chain was retrieved from a study of graft-versus-host responses after intestinal transplantation (dated by TCRdb to the early 2020s). Turning to the overall study: Recipients received multivisceral, liver-intestinal, or isolated intestinal transplants. All recipients received anti-thymocyte globulin induction followed by maintenance tacrolimus and steroids for around 3 years. Graft-versus-host and host-versus-graft alloreactive T cell clones were tracked in the graft, circulation and bone marrow after intestinal transplantation using bulk TCR-beta CDR3 sequencing. To identify alloreactive clones, pre-transplant mixed lymphocyte reaction products were sequenced and compared with unstimulated pre-transplant donor and recipient T cells. The cohort enrolled around 25 intestinal transplant recipients including one retransplant, and a few patients lacking pretransplant specimens were excluded. A peak of at least 4% donor T cells among recipient peripheral blood mononuclear cells was the definition used for donor T cell macrochimerism. Rather than going through the commercial service, samples from a few later patients were sequenced in-house on an Illumina MiSeq and processed with MiXCR. Summary of the overall study and its limitations: The relatively low number and heterogeneity of intestinal transplant patients limited the conclusions. Patients with donor T cell macrochimerism had high GvH to HvG T cell clonal ratios in their allografts. GvH clones were detected in recipient bone marrow, and some of these GvH clones were observed earlier in ileal mucosa or blood, consistent with an intestinal mucosal origin. Early after transplant, peak levels of circulating GvH clones were found to be associated with declines in HvG clones.

For this clone: Its binding antigen is unknown. No much larger clone exists at a distance of one base, and base qualities are not known.

The method behind the library was the immunoSEQ multiplex PCR assay. For most patients, genomic DNA was isolated with the Qiagen DNeasy Blood and Tissue Kit and shipped frozen to Adaptive Biotechnologies for TCR sequencing. For most patients, high-throughput TCR-beta CDR3 sequencing of genomic DNA was performed by Adaptive Biotechnologies. As for how the authors treated the data: TCR sequencing data for more than 15 patients were retrieved from Adaptive's ImmunoSEQ software; a few other patients were processed with MiXCR and VDJtools. To correct CD4 versus CD8 sorting errors, any sequence found in both subsets at a frequency ratio below 5:1 was removed. CDR3 nucleotide sequences shared by donor and recipient were removed because the origin of these sequences could not be assigned. At least 2-fold expansion over unstimulated cells and a minimum CFSE-low frequency of 0.002% (template counts) or 0.001% (read counts) were required for clones to be classified as alloreactive. Clones were considered mappable if detected in sequenced pre-transplant spleen, lymph node, or MLR CFSE-low populations of the donor or recipient. The cumulative frequency of alloreactive clones was calculated as a percentage of all sequences, weighted by copy number. Drawn from immuneACCESS, this table holds only the in-frame rearrangements with V and J called that TCRdb kept. Clones are partly lost; checked studies trace under half to an unresolved V gene and leave the rest unexplained. V, J and clone size derive from that table, while D and trimming were established from the DNA sequence. This sample gives approximately 97,000 clones in total; 91% of them show up just once. 0.18% of the sample goes to the ten largest clones.

Read against the paper, the sample's time point label means: cells obtained before transplantation from donor or recipient. CD3+CD4+ and CD3+CD8+ populations were FACS-sorted from unstimulated pre-transplant donor and recipient cells taken from spleen or lymph nodes. The source material was unstimulated CD4+ T cells sorted from spleen or lymph node cells, sampled before transplant. This sequence originates from a human donor who was the organ donor for an intestinal transplant.

The nucleotides read TGTGCCAGCAGCTTGGGACAGGGAGGCGCCGGGGAGCTGTTTTTT. Its amino acids are CASSLGQGGAGELFF. The V and J genes are TRBV5-4 and TRBJ2-2; tentative D gene TRBD1, with 7 bases matching. The CDR3 runs 15 residues from the cysteine to the phenylalanine. The retained sequence is limited to the CDR3, 45 bases, with the frame set at the first base. Trimming removed 0 bases from V and 6 bases from J, leaving 12 bases between the germline ends. From the germline V gene (reference sequence), CDR1 is SGHNT and CDR2 is YYREEE.